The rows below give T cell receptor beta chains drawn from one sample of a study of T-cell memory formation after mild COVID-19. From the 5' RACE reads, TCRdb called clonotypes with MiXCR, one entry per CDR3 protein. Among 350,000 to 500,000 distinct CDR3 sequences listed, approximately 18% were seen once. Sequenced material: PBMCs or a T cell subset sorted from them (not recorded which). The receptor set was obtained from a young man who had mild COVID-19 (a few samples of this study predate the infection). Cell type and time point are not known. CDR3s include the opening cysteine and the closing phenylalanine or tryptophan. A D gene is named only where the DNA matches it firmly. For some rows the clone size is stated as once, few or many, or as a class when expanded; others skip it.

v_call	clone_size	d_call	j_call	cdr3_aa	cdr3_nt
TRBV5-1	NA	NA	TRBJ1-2	CASSFYSTPNYGYTF	TGCGCCAGCAGCTTTTATTCAACCCCTAACTATGGCTACACCTTC
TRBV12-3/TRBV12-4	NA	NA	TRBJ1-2	CASSRTYGYTF	TGTGCCAGCAGTCGGACCTATGGCTACACCTTC
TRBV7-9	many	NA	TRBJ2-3	CASSLGLITDTQYF	TGTGCCAGCAGCTTGGGACTGATCACAGATACGCAGTATTTT
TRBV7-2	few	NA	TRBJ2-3	CASSSPVLDTQYF	TGTGCCAGCAGCTCCCCGGTTCTAGATACGCAGTATTTT
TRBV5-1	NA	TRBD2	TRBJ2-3	CASSLWTSGDNTDTQYF	TGCGCCAGCAGCCTTTGGACTAGCGGGGACAACACAGATACGCAGTATTTT
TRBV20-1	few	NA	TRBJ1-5	CSARDLLAQHF	TGCAGTGCTAGAGACCTATTGGCCCAGCATTTT
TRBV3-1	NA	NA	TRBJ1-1	CASSQGTGTYTEAFF	TGTGCCAGCAGCCAGGGAACAGGGACATACACTGAAGCTTTCTTT
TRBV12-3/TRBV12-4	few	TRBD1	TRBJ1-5	CATQRGGQGANQPQHF	TGTGCCACCCAACGGGGGGGACAGGGGGCCAATCAGCCCCAGCATTTT
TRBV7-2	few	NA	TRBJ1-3	CASSDGPPTSGNTIYF	TGTGCCAGCAGCGACGGACCCCCGACCTCTGGAAACACCATATATTTT
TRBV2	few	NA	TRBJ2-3	CASSETWGTQYF	TGTGCCAGCAGTGAAACCTGGGGTACGCAGTATTTT
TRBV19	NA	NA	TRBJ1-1	CASSFRTVGTEAFF	TGTGCCAGTAGTTTCCGGACGGTAGGGACTGAAGCTTTCTTT
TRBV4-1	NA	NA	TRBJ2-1	CASSQDGLIEQFF	TGCGCCAGCAGCCAAGATGGGCTCATTGAGCAGTTCTTC
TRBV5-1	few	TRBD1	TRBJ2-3	CASSRQGAPDTQYF	TGCGCCAGCAGCCGACAGGGCGCCCCAGATACGCAGTATTTT
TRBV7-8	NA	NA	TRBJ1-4	CASSPTPATNEKLFF	TGTGCCAGCAGCCCGACACCTGCAACTAATGAAAAACTGTTTTTT
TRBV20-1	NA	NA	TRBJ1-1	CSARQGTAEAFF	TGCAGTGCTAGGCAGGGGACCGCTGAAGCCTTCTTT
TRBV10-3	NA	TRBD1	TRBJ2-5	CAIRSGQGQETQYF	TGTGCCATCAGGTCGGGACAGGGACAAGAGACCCAGTACTTC
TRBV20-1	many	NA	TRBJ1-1	CSARSDSNTEAFF	TGCAGTGCTAGATCGGACAGCAACACTGAAGCTTTCTTT
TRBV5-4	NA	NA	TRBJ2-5	CASSHGGVAAQYF	TGTGCCAGCAGCCACGGGGGTGTCGCGGCCCAGTACTTC
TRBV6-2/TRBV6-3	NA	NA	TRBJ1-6	CASSHRRGDLARGNIYNSPLHF	TGTGCCAGCAGTCACCGTCGCGGAGATTTAGCCAGAGGGAATATATATAATTCACCCCTCCACTTT
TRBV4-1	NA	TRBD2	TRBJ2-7	CASSQDRLAGTYEQYF	TGCGCCAGCAGCCAAGATCGCCTAGCGGGGACCTACGAGCAGTACTTC
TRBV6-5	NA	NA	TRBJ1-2	CASTTGQTSRYGYTF	TGTGCCAGCACTACCGGGCAGACAAGTCGCTATGGCTACACCTTC
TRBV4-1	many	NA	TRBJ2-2	CASSPHSQNTGELFF	TGCGCCAGCAGCCCCCACAGCCAAAACACCGGGGAGCTGTTTTTT
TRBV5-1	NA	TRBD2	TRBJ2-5	CASSPGLAGGPGQETQYF	TGCGCCAGCAGTCCCGGACTAGCGGGGGGGCCGGGGCAAGAGACCCAGTACTTC
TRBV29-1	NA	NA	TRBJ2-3	CSVEVGPQDTQYF	TGCAGCGTTGAAGTGGGACCTCAAGATACGCAGTATTTT
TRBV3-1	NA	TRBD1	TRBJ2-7	CASSRWDRAYEQYF	TGTGCCAGCAGCCGGTGGGACAGGGCCTACGAGCAGTACTTC
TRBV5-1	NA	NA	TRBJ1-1	CDSRRETNTEAFF	TGCGACAGCAGAAGGGAGACAAACACTGAAGCTTTCTTT
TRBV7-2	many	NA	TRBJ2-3	CASSLVWRIYTDTQYF	TGTGCCAGCAGCTTAGTCTGGCGGATATACACAGATACGCAGTATTTT
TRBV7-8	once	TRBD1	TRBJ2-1	CASSQQGAGGNEQFF	TGTGCCAGCAGCCAACAGGGGGCAGGTGGGAATGAGCAGTTCTTC
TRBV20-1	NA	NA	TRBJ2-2	CSARGVQTGELFF	TGCAGTGCTAGGGGGGTACAAACCGGGGAGCTGTTTTTT
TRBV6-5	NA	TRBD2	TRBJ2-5	CASSSGLAGVGETQYF	TGTGCCAGCAGTTCCGGACTAGCGGGGGTCGGGGAGACCCAGTACTTC
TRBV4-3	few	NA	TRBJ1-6	CASSQDIAGHSPLHF	TGCGCCAGCAGCCAAGATATAGCGGGACATTCACCCCTCCACTTT
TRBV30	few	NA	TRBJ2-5	CAWSKQGRETQYF	TGTGCCTGGTCGAAACAGGGCCGAGAGACCCAGTACTTC
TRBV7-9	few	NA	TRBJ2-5	CASSLSQGRQETQYF	TGTGCCAGCAGCTTAAGTCAGGGACGCCAAGAGACCCAGTACTTC
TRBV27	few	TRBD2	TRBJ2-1	CASSLPSGGFPYNEQFF	TGTGCCAGCAGTTTACCCAGCGGGGGGTTCCCTTACAATGAGCAGTTCTTC
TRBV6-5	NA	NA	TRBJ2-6	CASSASGFSGANVLTF	TGTGCCAGCAGTGCCTCGGGGTTCTCTGGGGCCAACGTCCTGACTTTC
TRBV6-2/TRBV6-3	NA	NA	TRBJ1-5	CASSTIRGSNQPQHF	TGTGCCAGCAGCACTATTCGTGGAAGCAATCAGCCCCAGCATTTT
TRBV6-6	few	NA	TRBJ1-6	CASSRTGSYNSPLHF	TGTGCCAGCAGCCGGACGGGCTCCTATAATTCACCCCTCCACTTT
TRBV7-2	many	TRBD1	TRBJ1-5	CASSPGQGTQPQHF	TGTGCCAGCAGCCCGGGACAGGGGACTCAGCCCCAGCATTTT
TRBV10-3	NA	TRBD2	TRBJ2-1	CAIREWRAGGLFQLF	TGTGCCATACGAGAATGGCGGGCGGGGGGCCTCTTTCAGCTCTTC